These 18 T cell receptor beta chains were all obtained from the same sample, sequenced in a study of blood T cell repertoires in COVID-19. Method: immunoSEQ multiplex PCR; TCRdb's copy keeps in-frame clones and lacks some. The sample has fewer than 200,000 clones, roughly 88% seen once. Material: peripheral blood. These receptors were obtained from a man aged 18 to 29 with COVID-19, enrolled during active disease.

This clone came up once. The chain is built from TRBV2 and TRBJ1-1; D perhaps matches TRBD1 (5 bases). The CDR3 runs 14 residues. Germline V gene lookup returns CDR1 SNHLY and CDR2 FYNNEI. Between the trimmed V and J ends, which lost 10 bases and 3 bases, there was a span of 18 bases. CDR3 coding DNA: TGTGCCACAGGTAGGGGTGTCGGTTACACTGAAGCTTTCTTT. Protein: CATGRGVGYTEAFF.

The chain joins TRBV5-4 to TRBJ2-2, with 7 bases fitting TRBD1. The length of the CDR3 is 14 residues. V dropped 3 bases and J dropped 4; count of bases not matched to a gene: 3. In germline, CDR1 is SGHNT, CDR2 YYREEE (reference sequence). The CDR3 region is CASSWAGGTGELFF. The CDR3 DNA reads as TGTGCCAGCAGCTGGGCAGGGGGCACCGGGGAGCTGTTTTTT.

The J gene is TRBJ2-7, the V gene TRBV6-6; D may be TRBD2 (5 bases). V dropped 2 bases and J dropped 3 bases, with 5 bases sitting between them. The CDR3 consists of 12 residues. The germline CDR1 and CDR2 sequences are MNHNY and SVGAGI (reference sequence). Written as DNA, the CDR3 is TGTGCCAGCAGTTACCGGGACTACGAGCAGTACTTC. Its protein is CASSYRDYEQYF.

The table lists this clone with a few counts. The chain is built from TRBV14 and TRBJ2-7, with 7 positions matching TRBD2. There are 14 residues in the CDR3. Trimming at V came to 4 bases and at J to 5 bases, leaving 8 bases not matched to a gene. CDR1 is SGHDN and CDR2 is FVKESK in the germline V gene. In nucleotides, the CDR3 is TGTGCCAGCAGCCGCTGGGAGGGTAATCACGAGCAGTACTTC. Translated: CASSRWEGNHEQYF.

CDR3 nucleotide sequence: TGTGCCAGCAGCTTAGGTGGGACAGGGGGCCTCTATGGCTACACCTTC. It codes for CASSLGGTGGLYGYTF. The chain is built from TRBV7-2 and TRBJ1-2; 12 positions match TRBD1. V was pared by 1 base and J by 4 bases, with 4 bases of the junction left unmatched. Germline CDR1 SGHTA, CDR2 FQGNSA. The CDR3 contains 16 residues.

V usage is TRBV5-1 and J usage is TRBJ2-3, with a weak D call TRBD1 (5 bases). Looked up from germline, CDR1 is SGHRS and CDR2 is YFSETQ. Trimming stripped 2 bases from V and 4 bases from J, with 14 bases between. This CDR3 has 15 amino acids. The CDR3 nucleotides read TGCGCCAGCAGCTTACCCGGTCAAGGGGCAGATACGCAGTATTTT. Protein sequence: CASSLPGQGADTQYF.

The V and J genes are TRBV28 and TRBJ2-7, with D possibly TRBD2 on 5 matching bases. The CDR3 runs to 16 residues. CDR1 is MDHEN and CDR2 is SYDVKM in the germline V gene. V was cut by 2 bases and J by 3 bases, with 17 bases left in between. The CDR3 reads CASSLARAAVDYEQYF. CDR3 nucleotide sequence: TGTGCCAGCAGTTTAGCGAGGGCAGCGGTAGACTACGAGCAGTACTTC.

This chain links TRBV27 with TRBJ1-1; 8 nucleotides match TRBD1. V trimming: 5 bases; J trimming: 0 bases; junction bases outside the gene matches: 11. This CDR3 is built from 17 residues. The germline V gene encodes CDR1 MNHEY and CDR2 SMNVEV (reference sequence). CDR3 nucleotide sequence: TGTGCCAGCAGTCCGATGGGGCAGGGGGCGATGAACACTGAAGCTTTCTTT. As protein: CASSPMGQGAMNTEAFF.

This sequence joins TRBV28 and TRBJ1-5, with 7 bases matching TRBD1. Germline CDR1 is MDHEN and CDR2 is SYDVKM. This CDR3 has 17 amino acids. Trimming removed 6 bases from V and 3 bases from J; junction bases left unmatched: 14. DNA for the CDR3: TGTGCCAGCAGCCACCATCGGAGACAGGGCGCCAATCAGCCCCAGCATTTT. This translates into CASSHHRRQGANQPQHF.

The rearrangement joins TRBV7-9 to TRBJ2-1, with a possible D match to TRBD2 (5 bases). Trimming left V 3 bases short and J 4 bases short, with 16 bases between. Germline V gene data show CDR1 as SEHNR and CDR2 as FQNEAQ (reference sequence). CDR3 length equals 16 residues. The chain's CDR3 is CASSLEVTYGYNEQFF. In nucleotides, the CDR3 is TGTGCCAGCAGCTTGGAGGTCACTTACGGGTACAATGAGCAGTTCTTC.

The chain carries TRBV9 and TRBJ2-1; maybe TRBD2 (6 bases). Germline assignment: CDR1 SGDLS and CDR2 YYNGEE. The V end was cut by 1 base, the J end by 4 bases, with 12 bases between. The CDR3 loop spans 15 amino acids. The CDR3 sequence: CASSVTGADYNEQFF. The CDR3 DNA reads as TGTGCCAGCAGCGTAACGGGAGCCGATTACAATGAGCAGTTCTTC.

On this clone: At one of its ends the junction is not consistent with the germline gene, which may arise from a read error. V gene TRBV10-3 combines with J gene TRBJ1-6; TRBD1 agrees at 7 bases. Germline V gene data show CDR1 as ENHRY and CDR2 as SYGVKD. This CDR3 is built from 13 residues. CDR3 nucleotides: TGCGCGGTGCAGGGGGAGTCGAATTCACCCCTCCACTTT. The encoded protein is CAVQGESNSPLHF.

The chain combines TRBV6-5 with TRBJ2-2; possibly TRBD2 for D (5 bases). The CDR3 extends over 15 amino acids. Trimming cost V 6 bases and J 1 base, with 12 bases left between them. The germline V gene has CDR1 MNHEY and CDR2 SVGAGI. DNA of the CDR3: TGTGCCAGCAGGAAAGAAGAGGGGAACACCGGGGAGCTGTTTTTT. It yields the protein CASRKEEGNTGELFF.

This rearrangement joins TRBV19 to TRBJ2-2; TRBD2 matches at 9 bases. V shed 0 bases and J 4 bases; nucleotides not matched to a gene: 6. The germline V gene has CDR1 LNHDA and CDR2 SQIVND (reference sequence). The CDR3 is made up of 17 amino acids. This CDR3 is CASSIDGGRAPTGELFF. CDR3 DNA: TGTGCCAGTAGTATAGATGGCGGGAGGGCCCCCACCGGGGAGCTGTTTTTT.

The chain joins TRBV29-1 to TRBJ2-7; the match to TRBD1 covers 9 bases. V gave up 4 bases and J gave up 4 bases; unmatched junction bases: 8. The germline V gene has CDR1 SQVTM and CDR2 ANQGSEA. This CDR3 has 14 residues. CDR3 loop: CSVGPGQGIYEQYF. The DNA for the CDR3 is TGCAGCGTTGGCCCGGGACAGGGCATATACGAGCAGTACTTC.

This chain joins TRBV4-3 and TRBJ2-7; 13 positions agree with TRBD2. V was clipped by 0 bases and J by 3 bases; unmatched bases: 8. The CDR3 consists of 18 residues. Per germline, CDR1 LGHNA and CDR2 YSLEER. This CDR3 is CASSQEETSGRRGYEQYF. In nucleotides, the CDR3 is TGCGCCAGCAGCCAAGAGGAGACTAGCGGGAGGCGGGGCTACGAGCAGTACTTC.

The gene calls are TRBV7-2 and TRBJ1-2; D call uncertain. The CDR3 sequence is 15 residues long. V lost 1 base, J lost 0 bases, and 9 bases lay in between. In germline, CDR1 is SGHTA, CDR2 FQGNSA. CDR3 region: CASSLGALANYGYTF. Here the CDR3 DNA reads TGTGCCAGCAGCTTAGGCGCTCTAGCTAACTATGGCTACACCTTC.

The chain couples TRBV7-2 to TRBJ2-3; weak D call: TRBD2 (6 bases). The germline CDR1 and CDR2 sequences are SGHTA and FQGNSA. The V end lost 3 bases, the J end lost 4 bases, and 20 bases lay between the germline ends. The CDR3 sequence is 17 residues long. CDR3 DNA: TGTGCCAGCAGCTTCCCCTTATTTGCGGGAAGGGCAGATACGCAGTATTTT. Residues: CASSFPLFAGRADTQYF.